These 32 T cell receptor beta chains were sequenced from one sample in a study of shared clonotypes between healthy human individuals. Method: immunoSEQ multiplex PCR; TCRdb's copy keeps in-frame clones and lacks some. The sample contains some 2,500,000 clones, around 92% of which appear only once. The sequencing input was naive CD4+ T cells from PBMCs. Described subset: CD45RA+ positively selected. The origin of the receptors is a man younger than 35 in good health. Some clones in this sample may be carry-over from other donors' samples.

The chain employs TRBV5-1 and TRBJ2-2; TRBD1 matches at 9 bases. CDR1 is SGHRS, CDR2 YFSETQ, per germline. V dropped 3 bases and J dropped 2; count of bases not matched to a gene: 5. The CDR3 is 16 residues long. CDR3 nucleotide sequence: TGCGCCAGCAGCTGGACAGGGGCCCCAAACACCGGGGAGCTGTTTTTT. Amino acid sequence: CASSWTGAPNTGELFF.

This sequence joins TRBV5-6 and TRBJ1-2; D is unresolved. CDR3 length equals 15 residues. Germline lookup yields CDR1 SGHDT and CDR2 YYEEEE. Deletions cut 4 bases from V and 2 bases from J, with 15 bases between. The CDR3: CASSPPPMANYGYTF. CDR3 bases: TGTGCCAGCAGCCCCCCCCCGATGGCGAACTATGGCTACACCTTC.

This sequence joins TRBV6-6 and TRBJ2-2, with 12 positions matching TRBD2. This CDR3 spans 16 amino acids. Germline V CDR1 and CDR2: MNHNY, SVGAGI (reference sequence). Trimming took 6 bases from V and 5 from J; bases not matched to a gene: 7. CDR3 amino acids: CASRTSGSRWTGELFF. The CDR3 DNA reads TGTGCCAGCAGGACTAGCGGGAGCAGGTGGACCGGGGAGCTGTTTTTT.

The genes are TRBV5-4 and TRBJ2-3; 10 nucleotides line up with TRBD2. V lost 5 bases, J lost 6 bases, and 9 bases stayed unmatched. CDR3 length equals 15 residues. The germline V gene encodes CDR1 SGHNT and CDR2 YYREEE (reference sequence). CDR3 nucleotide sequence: TGTGCCAGCAGTCGAAGCGGGAGGGATGGGGATACGCAGTATTTT. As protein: CASSRSGRDGDTQYF.

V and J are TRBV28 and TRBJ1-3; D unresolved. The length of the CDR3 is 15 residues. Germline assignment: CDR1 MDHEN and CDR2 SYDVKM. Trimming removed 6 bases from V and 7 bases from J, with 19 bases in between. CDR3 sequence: CASRNNRGGRNTIYF. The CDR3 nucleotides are TGTGCCAGCAGAAACAACCGGGGAGGGCGGAACACCATATATTTT.

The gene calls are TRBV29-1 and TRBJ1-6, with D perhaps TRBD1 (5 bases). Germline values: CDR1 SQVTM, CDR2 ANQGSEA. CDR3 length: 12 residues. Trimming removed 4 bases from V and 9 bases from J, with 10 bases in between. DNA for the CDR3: TGCAGCGTTGGGGGCTCCGGTTCACCCCTCCACTTT. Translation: CSVGGSGSPLHF.

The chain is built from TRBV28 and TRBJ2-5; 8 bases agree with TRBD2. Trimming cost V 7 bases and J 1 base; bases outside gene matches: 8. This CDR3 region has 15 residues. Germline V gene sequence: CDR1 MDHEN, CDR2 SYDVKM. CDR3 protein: CASTTGGRGQETQYF. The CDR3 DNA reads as TGTGCCAGCACCACGGGGGGGAGGGGCCAAGAGACCCAGTACTTC.

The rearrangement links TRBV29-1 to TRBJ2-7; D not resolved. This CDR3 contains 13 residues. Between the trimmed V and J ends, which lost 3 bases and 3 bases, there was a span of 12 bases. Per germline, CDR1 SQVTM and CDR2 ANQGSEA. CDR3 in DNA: TGCAGCGTTGAGGAATCGTCCGACTACGAGCAGTACTTC. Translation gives CSVEESSDYEQYF.

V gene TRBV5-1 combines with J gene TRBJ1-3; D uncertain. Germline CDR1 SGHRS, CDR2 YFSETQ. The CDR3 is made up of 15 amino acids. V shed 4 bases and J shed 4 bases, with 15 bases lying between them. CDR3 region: CASSPRLGKGNTIYF. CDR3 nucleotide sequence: TGCGCCAGCAGCCCCCGTTTAGGGAAGGGAAACACCATATATTTT.

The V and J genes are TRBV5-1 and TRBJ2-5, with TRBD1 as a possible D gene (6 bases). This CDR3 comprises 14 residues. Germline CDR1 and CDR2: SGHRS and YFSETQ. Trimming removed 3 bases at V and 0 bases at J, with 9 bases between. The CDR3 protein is CASSWQGYQETQYF. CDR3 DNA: TGCGCCAGCAGCTGGCAGGGGTACCAAGAGACCCAGTACTTC. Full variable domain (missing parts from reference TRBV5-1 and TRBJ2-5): KAGVTQTPRYLIKTRGQQVTLSCSPISGHRSVSWYQQTPGQGLQFLFEYFSETQRNKGNFPGRFSGRQFSNSRSEMNVSTLELGDSALYLCASSWQGYQETQYFGPGTRLLVL.

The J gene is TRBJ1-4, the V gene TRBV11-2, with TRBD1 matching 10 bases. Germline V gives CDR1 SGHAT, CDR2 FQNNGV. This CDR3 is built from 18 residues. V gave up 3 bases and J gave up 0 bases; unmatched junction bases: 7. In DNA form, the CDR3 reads TGTGCCAGCAGCTTCCTAGGACAGGGGGGCCCAACTAATGAAAAACTGTTTTTT. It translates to CASSFLGQGGPTNEKLFF.

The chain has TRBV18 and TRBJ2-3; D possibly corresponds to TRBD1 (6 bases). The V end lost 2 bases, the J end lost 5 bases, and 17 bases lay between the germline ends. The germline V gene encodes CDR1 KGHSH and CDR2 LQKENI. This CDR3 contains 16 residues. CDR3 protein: CASSPIRDTFGDTQYF. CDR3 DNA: TGTGCCAGCTCACCAATAAGGGACACATTCGGAGATACGCAGTATTTT.

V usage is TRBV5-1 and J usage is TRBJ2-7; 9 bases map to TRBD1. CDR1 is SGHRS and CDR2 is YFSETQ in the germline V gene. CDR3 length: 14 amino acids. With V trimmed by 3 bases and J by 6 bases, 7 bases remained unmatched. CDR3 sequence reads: CASSSGTGSSEQYF. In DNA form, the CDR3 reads TGCGCCAGCAGCTCCGGGACAGGGTCGTCCGAGCAGTACTTC.

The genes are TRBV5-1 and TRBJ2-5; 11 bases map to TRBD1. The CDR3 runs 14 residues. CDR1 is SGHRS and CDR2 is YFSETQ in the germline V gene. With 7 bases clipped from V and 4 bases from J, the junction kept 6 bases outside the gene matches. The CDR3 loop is CASGDRGSGETQYF. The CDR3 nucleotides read TGCGCCAGCGGGGACAGGGGGTCGGGAGAGACCCAGTACTTC.

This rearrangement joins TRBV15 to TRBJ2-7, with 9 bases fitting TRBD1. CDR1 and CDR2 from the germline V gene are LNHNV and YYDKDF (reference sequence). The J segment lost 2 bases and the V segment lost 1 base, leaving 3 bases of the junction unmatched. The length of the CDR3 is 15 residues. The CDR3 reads CATSRVGTGTYEQYF. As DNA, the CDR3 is TGTGCCACCAGCAGAGTGGGGACAGGGACCTACGAGCAGTACTTC.

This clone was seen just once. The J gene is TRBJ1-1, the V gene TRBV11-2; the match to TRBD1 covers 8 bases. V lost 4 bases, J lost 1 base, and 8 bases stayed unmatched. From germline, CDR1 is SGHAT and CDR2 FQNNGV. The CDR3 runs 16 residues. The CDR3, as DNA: TGTGCCAGCAGCTCCCGAGGACAGGGTCAGAACACTGAAGCTTTCTTT. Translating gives CASSSRGQGQNTEAFF.

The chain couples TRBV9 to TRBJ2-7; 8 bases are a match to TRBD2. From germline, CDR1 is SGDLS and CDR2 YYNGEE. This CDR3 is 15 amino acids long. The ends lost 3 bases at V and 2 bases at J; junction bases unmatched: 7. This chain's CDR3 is CASSAASGPTYEQYF. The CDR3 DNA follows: TGTGCCAGCAGCGCAGCTAGCGGGCCTACCTACGAGCAGTACTTC. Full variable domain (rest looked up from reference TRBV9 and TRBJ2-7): DSGVTQTPKHLITATGQRVTLRCSPRSGDLSVYWYQQSLDQGLQFLIQYYNGEERAKGNILERFSAQQFPDLHSELNLSSLELGDSALYFCASSAASGPTYEQYFGPGTRLTVT.

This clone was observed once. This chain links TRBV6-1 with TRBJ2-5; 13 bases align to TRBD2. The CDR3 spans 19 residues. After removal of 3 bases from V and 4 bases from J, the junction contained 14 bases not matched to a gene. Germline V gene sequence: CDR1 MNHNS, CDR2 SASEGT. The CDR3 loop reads CASSEAYPGLAGVVETQYF. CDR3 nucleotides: TGTGCCAGCAGTGAGGCCTATCCCGGACTAGCGGGAGTGGTAGAGACCCAGTACTTC.

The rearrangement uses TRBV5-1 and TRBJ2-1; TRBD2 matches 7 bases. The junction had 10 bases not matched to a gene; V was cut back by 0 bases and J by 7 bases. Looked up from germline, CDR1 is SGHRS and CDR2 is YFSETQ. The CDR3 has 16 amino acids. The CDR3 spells CASSLAGAGAMNEQFF. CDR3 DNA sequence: TGCGCCAGCAGCTTGGCCGGGGCGGGAGCGATGAATGAGCAGTTCTTC.

The CDR3 region has the DNA TGTGCCAGCAGCTTAATTGGGGGGAGTACTGAAGCTTTCTTT. Its protein is CASSLIGGSTEAFF. J is TRBJ1-1 and V is TRBV7-2; perhaps TRBD1 as D (5 bases). Germline V CDR1 and CDR2: SGHTA, FQGNSA. This CDR3 spans 14 amino acids. V was cut by 2 bases and J by 5 bases, with 12 bases left in between.

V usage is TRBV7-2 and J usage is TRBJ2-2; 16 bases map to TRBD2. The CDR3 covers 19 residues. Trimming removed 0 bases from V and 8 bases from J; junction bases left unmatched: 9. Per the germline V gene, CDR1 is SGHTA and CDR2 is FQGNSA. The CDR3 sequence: CASSLAEPGLAGGFGELFF. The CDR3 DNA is TGTGCCAGCAGCTTAGCCGAACCGGGACTAGCGGGAGGGTTTGGGGAGCTGTTTTTT.

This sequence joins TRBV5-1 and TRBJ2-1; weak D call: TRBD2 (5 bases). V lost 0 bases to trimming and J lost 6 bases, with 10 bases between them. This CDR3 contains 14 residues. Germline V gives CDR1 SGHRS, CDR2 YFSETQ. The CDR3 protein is CASSLGASSNEQFF. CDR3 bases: TGCGCCAGCAGCTTGGGGGCTAGCAGCAATGAGCAGTTCTTC. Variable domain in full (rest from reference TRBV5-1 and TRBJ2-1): KAGVTQTPRYLIKTRGQQVTLSCSPISGHRSVSWYQQTPGQGLQFLFEYFSETQRNKGNFPGRFSGRQFSNSRSEMNVSTLELGDSALYLCASSLGASSNEQFFGPGTRLTVL.

The CDR3 region is CASSGSEQFF. The CDR3 DNA sequence: TGTGCCAGCAGTGGTAGTGAGCAGTTCTTC. The chain joins TRBV6-6 to TRBJ2-1; no clear D gene. This CDR3 region has 10 residues. V lost 5 bases and J 9 bases, leaving 5 bases between the germline ends. Germline CDR1 MNHNY, CDR2 SVGAGI (reference sequence).

The CDR3 DNA reads TGTGCCAGCAGCCAACTAGCGGGGGGCCTCACAGATACGCAGTATTTT. As protein: CASSQLAGGLTDTQYF. The chain uses TRBV14 and TRBJ2-3; 11 bases agree with TRBD2. The CDR3 contains 16 residues. The germline V gene has CDR1 SGHDN and CDR2 FVKESK. V gave up 2 bases and J gave up 2 bases; unmatched junction bases: 3.

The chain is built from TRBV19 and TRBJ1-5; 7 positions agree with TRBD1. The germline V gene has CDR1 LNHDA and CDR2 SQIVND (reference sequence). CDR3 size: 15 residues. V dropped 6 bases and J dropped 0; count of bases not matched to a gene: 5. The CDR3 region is CASSRGTVSNQPQHF. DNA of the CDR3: TGTGCCAGTAGCCGGGGGACAGTTAGCAATCAGCCCCAGCATTTT.

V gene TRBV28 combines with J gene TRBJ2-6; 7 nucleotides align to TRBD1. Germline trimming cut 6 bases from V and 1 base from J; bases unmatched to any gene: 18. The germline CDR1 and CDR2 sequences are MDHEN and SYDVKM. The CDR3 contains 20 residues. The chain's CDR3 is CASSPWGGRQGESGANVLTF. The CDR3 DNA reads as TGTGCCAGCAGCCCGTGGGGTGGAAGACAGGGAGAATCTGGGGCCAACGTCCTGACTTTC.

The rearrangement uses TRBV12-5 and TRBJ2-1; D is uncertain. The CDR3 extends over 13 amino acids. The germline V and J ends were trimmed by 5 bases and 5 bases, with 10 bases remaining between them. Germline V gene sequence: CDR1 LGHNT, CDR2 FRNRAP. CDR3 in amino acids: CASGPDGDNEQFF. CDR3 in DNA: TGTGCTAGTGGTCCCGATGGGGACAATGAGCAGTTCTTC.

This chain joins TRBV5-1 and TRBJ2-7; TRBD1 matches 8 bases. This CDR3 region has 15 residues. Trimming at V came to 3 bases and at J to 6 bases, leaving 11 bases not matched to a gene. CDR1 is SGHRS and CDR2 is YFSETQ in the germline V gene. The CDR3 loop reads CASSSQGAHGSEQYF. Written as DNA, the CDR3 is TGCGCCAGCAGCTCGCAGGGGGCGCATGGTTCCGAGCAGTACTTC.

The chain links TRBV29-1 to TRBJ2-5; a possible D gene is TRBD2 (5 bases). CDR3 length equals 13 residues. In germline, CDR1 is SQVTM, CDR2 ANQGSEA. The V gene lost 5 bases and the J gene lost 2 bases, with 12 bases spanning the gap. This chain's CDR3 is CSVKRRLQETQYF. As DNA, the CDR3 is TGCAGCGTTAAGCGGCGACTACAAGAGACCCAGTACTTC. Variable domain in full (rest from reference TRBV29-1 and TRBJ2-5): SAVISQKPSRDICQRGTSLTIQCQVDSQVTMMFWYRQQPGQSLTLIATANQGSEATYESGFVIDKFPISRPNLTFSTLTVSNMSPEDSSIYLCSVKRRLQETQYFGPGTRLLVL.

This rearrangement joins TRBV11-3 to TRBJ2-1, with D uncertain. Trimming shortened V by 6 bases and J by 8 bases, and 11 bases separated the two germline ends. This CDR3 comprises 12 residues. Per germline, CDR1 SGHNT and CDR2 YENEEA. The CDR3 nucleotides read TGTGCCAGCAGTCTAAAACGCGATGAGCAGTTCTTC. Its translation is CASSLKRDEQFF. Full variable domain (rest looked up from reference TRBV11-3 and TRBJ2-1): EAGVVQSPRYKIIEKKQPVAFWCNPISGHNTLYWYLQNLGQGPELLIRYENEEAVDDSQLPKDRFSAERLKGVDSTLKIQPAELGDSAVYLCASSLKRDEQFFGPGTRLTVL.

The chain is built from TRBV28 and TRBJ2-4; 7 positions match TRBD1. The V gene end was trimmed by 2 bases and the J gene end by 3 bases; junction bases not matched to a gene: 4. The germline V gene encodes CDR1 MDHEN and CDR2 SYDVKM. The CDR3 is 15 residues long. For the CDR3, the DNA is TGTGCCAGCAGTTTAGAAACAGGGGTCAAAAACATTCAGTACTTC. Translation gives CASSLETGVKNIQYF.

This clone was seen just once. CDR3 protein: CASSPGQADWYGYTF. The CDR3 DNA follows: TGTGCCAGCTCACCAGGACAGGCGGATTGGTATGGCTACACCTTC. The J gene is TRBJ1-2, the V gene TRBV18, with 7 bases lining up with TRBD1. The CDR3 spans 15 residues. In germline, CDR1 is KGHSH, CDR2 LQKENI. The ends lost 2 bases at V and 5 bases at J; junction bases unmatched: 8.